The 11 T cell receptor beta chains in this list originate from one sample, sequenced in a study of T cells in Graves' hyperthyroidism and ophthalmopathy. TCR beta CDR3 regions were amplified from RNA. The HTBI primer set drove a first-round RT-PCR of the TCR CDR3. One entry per CDR3 protein results from TCRdb running MiXCR on the multiplex PCR reads. The profile shows about 130,000 distinct CDR3 sequences, around 20% of them singletons. Sequencing used blood. The receptors shown here come from a woman between 50 and 59 years old with Graves' hyperthyroidism that later progressed to Graves' ophthalmopathy.

This clonotype was counted many times. The rearrangement uses TRBV30 and TRBJ1-5; no clear D gene. V lost 3 bases and J 0 bases, leaving 12 bases between the germline ends. CDR1 and CDR2 from the germline V gene are GTSNPN and SVGIG (reference sequence). The CDR3 spans 15 residues. CDR3 loop: CAWRGGVNSNQPQHF. The CDR3 bases are TGTGCCTGGAGAGGCGGAGTTAATAGCAATCAGCCCCAGCATTTT.

This clonotype was observed many times. This chain links TRBV20-1 with TRBJ1-4; no firm D call. Germline CDR1 and CDR2: DFQATT and SNEGSKA (reference sequence). The CDR3 is 12 amino acids. With 6 bases removed from V and 7 bases from J, the gap between germline ends came to 12 bases. CDR3 sequence: CSATQAGEKLFF. CDR3 nucleotide sequence: TGCAGTGCCACTCAAGCGGGTGAAAAACTGTTTTTT.

At least ten counts were recorded for this clonotype. This chain links TRBV29-1 with TRBJ2-1; 11 bases agree with TRBD2. The germline V gene encodes CDR1 SQVTM and CDR2 ANQGSEA. With 7 bases clipped from V and 4 bases from J, the junction kept 6 bases outside the gene matches. This CDR3 spans 14 amino acids. CDR3 nucleotides: TGCAGCGCCAGGACTAGCGGGCTTTACAATGAGCAGTTCTTC. This sequence encodes CSARTSGLYNEQFF.

This clonotype was seen ten or more times. The genes are TRBV18 and TRBJ2-1; D gene unclear. The germline V gene has CDR1 KGHSH and CDR2 LQKENI. Between the trimmed V and J ends, which lost 5 bases and 9 bases, there was a span of 8 bases. This CDR3 is 11 amino acids long. The CDR3 here is CASSSMAEQFF. CDR3 sequence (DNA): TGTGCCAGCTCATCGATGGCTGAGCAGTTCTTC.

This clonotype came up once. The V gene is TRBV2, the J gene TRBJ2-7; tentative D call: TRBD2 (6 bases). CDR1 and CDR2 (germline): SNHLY, FYNNEI. Trimming removed 6 bases from V and 9 bases from J, with 33 bases in between. This CDR3 contains 18 residues. This CDR3 reads CASSQDSRLRDSVTGQYF. CDR3 bases: TGTGCCAGCAGCCAAGATTCGAGGTTGCGGGACTCTGTAACGGGGCAGTACTTC.

This clonotype showed up just a few times. The chain has TRBV4-1 and TRBJ2-3; 10 bases line up with TRBD1. The V gene end was trimmed by 5 bases and the J gene end by 5 bases; junction bases not matched to a gene: 7. Germline assignment: CDR1 MGHRA and CDR2 YSYEKL. The CDR3 consists of 15 residues. CDR3 bases: TGCGCCAGCAGCGGAAGACAGGGGGCGGGAGATACGCAGTATTTT. It translates to CASSGRQGAGDTQYF.

The sample holds one count of this clonotype. A junction end diverges from the germline sequence, so it may reflect a read error. This chain connects TRBV10-3 to TRBJ2-5; a weak D match, TRBD2 (5 bases). Germline-derived CDR1 and CDR2 are ENHRY and SYGVKD. CDR3 length: 13 amino acids. DNA of the CDR3: TGTGTCATCAGTGGCCGGGAACAAGAGACCCAGTACTTC. This translates into CVISGREQETQYF.

V and J are TRBV27 and TRBJ2-6; no definite D call. The germline V gene has CDR1 MNHEY and CDR2 SMNVEV (reference sequence). Trimming pared 6 bases from V and 8 bases from J, leaving 20 bases between. CDR3 size: 16 residues. The DNA of the CDR3 is TGTGCCAGCAGACCTAAGTGGGTCACGCATCCCAACGTCCTGACTTTC. As protein: CASRPKWVTHPNVLTF.

Only a few counts were recorded for this clonotype. V usage is TRBV20-1 and J usage is TRBJ1-6, with a tentative D call TRBD1 (6 bases). V was pared by 0 bases and J by 6 bases, with 15 bases between. In germline, CDR1 is DFQATT, CDR2 SNEGSKA (reference sequence). CDR3 length: 16 residues. In DNA form, the CDR3 reads TGCAGTGCTAGAGATAATTCCAGGGGCGGTAATTCACCCCTCCACTTT. It specifies CSARDNSRGGNSPLHF.

This clonotype was counted ten times or more. This chain connects TRBV6-2 or TRBV6-3 to TRBJ2-7; D unresolved. Germline values: CDR1 MNHEY, CDR2 SVGEGT. V gave up 2 bases and J gave up 5 bases, with 7 bases separating them. The CDR3 spans 12 residues. The DNA of the CDR3 is TGTGCCAGCAGTTACGTGGGCCACGAGCAGTACTTC. Its protein product is CASSYVGHEQYF.

In this sample, this clonotype turned up many times. This chain connects TRBV6-5 to TRBJ2-7; D unresolved. The CDR3 is 13 residues long. Per germline, CDR1 MNHEY and CDR2 SVGAGI. Trimming took off 2 bases at V and 5 bases at J, with 10 bases between the two ends. The CDR3 here is CASSYNGPNEQYF. The CDR3 DNA is TGTGCCAGCAGTTACAACGGGCCCAACGAGCAGTACTTC.